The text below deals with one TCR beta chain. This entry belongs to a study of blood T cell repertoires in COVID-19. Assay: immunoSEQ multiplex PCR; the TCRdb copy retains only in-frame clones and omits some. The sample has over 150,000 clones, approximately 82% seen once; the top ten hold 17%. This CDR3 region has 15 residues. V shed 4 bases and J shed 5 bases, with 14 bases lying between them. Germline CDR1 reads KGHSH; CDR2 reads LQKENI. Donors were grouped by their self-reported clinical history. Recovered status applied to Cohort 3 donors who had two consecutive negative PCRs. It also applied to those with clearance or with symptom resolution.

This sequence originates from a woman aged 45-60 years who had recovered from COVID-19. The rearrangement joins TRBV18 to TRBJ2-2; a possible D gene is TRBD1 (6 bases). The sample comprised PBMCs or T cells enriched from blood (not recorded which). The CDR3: CASSLQGRGTGELFF. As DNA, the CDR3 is TGTGCCAGCTCACTACAGGGAAGAGGGACCGGGGAGCTGTTTTTT.